These T cell receptor beta chains were read from a single sample in a study of blood T cell repertoires in COVID-19. Produced via immunoSEQ multiplex PCR; TCRdb's table is partial and in-frame only. This sample carries tens of thousands of clones, under 95% of them seen once, and the ten largest clones take 16%. Specimen: peripheral blood. These receptor sequences come from a woman aged 80 or over with active or convalescent COVID-19. Both conserved end residues are trimmed from each CDR3. Where a row states a size, it is once, few, many or the class of an expanded clone; other rows omit it.

j_gene: TRBJ1-2; v_gene: TRBV3-1/TRBV3-2; abundance: once; CDR3aa: ASSNRGLGYT
j_gene: TRBJ1-2; v_gene: TRBV9; abundance: -; CDR3aa: ASSVVTGVGGYT
j_gene: TRBJ1-1; v_gene: TRBV28; abundance: -; CDR3aa: ASSFFPLRGGNTEAF
j_gene: TRBJ2-7; v_gene: TRBV27; abundance: few; CDR3aa: ASSRDREPSYEQY
j_gene: TRBJ1-5; v_gene: TRBV7-2; abundance: -; CDR3aa: ASSIGSGGYYQPQH
j_gene: TRBJ1-4; v_gene: TRBV18; abundance: once; CDR3aa: ASSSGDRRGEKLF
j_gene: TRBJ2-3; v_gene: TRBV7-6; abundance: -; CDR3aa: ASSLDAGLTDTQY
j_gene: TRBJ2-6; v_gene: TRBV19; abundance: -; CDR3aa: ASSSPGSTGANVLT
j_gene: TRBJ2-3; v_gene: TRBV4-1; abundance: -; CDR3aa: ASSQLERTDTQY
j_gene: TRBJ2-7; v_gene: TRBV4-3; abundance: few; CDR3aa: ASSQDLSGNYEQY
j_gene: TRBJ1-6; v_gene: TRBV19; abundance: -; CDR3aa: ASREGPSTSPLH
j_gene: TRBJ2-5; v_gene: TRBV4-2; abundance: -; CDR3aa: ASSHLLAGGRQETQY
j_gene: TRBJ1-3; v_gene: TRBV28; abundance: -; CDR3aa: ASSLDPGSGNTIY
j_gene: TRBJ1-4; v_gene: TRBV30; abundance: few; CDR3aa: AWSRQGREKLF
j_gene: TRBJ2-7; v_gene: TRBV5-1; abundance: -; CDR3aa: ASSPASGMISYEQY
j_gene: TRBJ1-1; v_gene: TRBV9; abundance: -; CDR3aa: ASSVSWGGGTEAF
j_gene: TRBJ1-2; v_gene: TRBV27; abundance: once; CDR3aa: ASSLLNGQGARGYT
j_gene: TRBJ2-7; v_gene: TRBV6-5; abundance: many; CDR3aa: ASSPGWGQGPGQY
j_gene: TRBJ1-1; v_gene: TRBV5-1; abundance: -; CDR3aa: ASSLGDRSNTEAF
j_gene: TRBJ2-2; v_gene: TRBV5-4; abundance: -; CDR3aa: ASRRGEDTGELF
j_gene: TRBJ1-6; v_gene: TRBV2; abundance: -; CDR3aa: ASSKTGQNSPLH
j_gene: TRBJ1-5; v_gene: TRBV28; abundance: few; CDR3aa: ASSSTGKRLGNQPQH
j_gene: TRBJ1-3; v_gene: TRBV5-5; abundance: once; CDR3aa: ASSPSQDRAGNTIY
j_gene: TRBJ2-7; v_gene: TRBV13; abundance: -; CDR3aa: ASSLRQLVYEQY
j_gene: TRBJ2-1; v_gene: TRBV3-1/TRBV3-2; abundance: -; CDR3aa: ASSQDWAGSGEQF
j_gene: TRBJ2-2; v_gene: TRBV3-1/TRBV3-2; abundance: few; CDR3aa: ASSRRDRVADTGELF
j_gene: TRBJ2-5; v_gene: TRBV18; abundance: -; CDR3aa: ASSPDSQETQY
j_gene: TRBJ2-2; v_gene: TRBV2; abundance: -; CDR3aa: ASSGDRGQIGELF
j_gene: TRBJ2-5; v_gene: TRBV7-9; abundance: few; CDR3aa: ASSLARGIQETQY
j_gene: TRBJ1-4; v_gene: TRBV6-5; abundance: -; CDR3aa: ASSYVGGDEKLF
j_gene: TRBJ1-1; v_gene: TRBV19; abundance: -; CDR3aa: ASSIEYRGLDTEAF
j_gene: TRBJ2-5; v_gene: TRBV3-1/TRBV3-2; abundance: -; CDR3aa: ASSQERDRAAPETQY
j_gene: TRBJ2-5; v_gene: TRBV7-9; abundance: -; CDR3aa: ASSPRQGQETQY
j_gene: TRBJ2-7; v_gene: TRBV30; abundance: -; CDR3aa: AWSGAYEQY
j_gene: TRBJ2-3; v_gene: TRBV7-2; abundance: -; CDR3aa: ASSLVGTGGTDTQY
j_gene: TRBJ1-2; v_gene: TRBV5-5; abundance: -; CDR3aa: ASSLGPTTGNYGYT
j_gene: TRBJ2-3; v_gene: TRBV6-6; abundance: -; CDR3aa: ASSYFLQGSDTQY